Below are 15 T cell receptor beta chains sequenced from a single sample in a study of vaccination effects on CD4 cells after COVID-19 (dated by TCRdb to between 2021 and 2023). To identify antigen-specific CD4+ T cell clonotypes by their expansion, the ViraFEST assay first stimulated PBMC with viral peptide pools and then applied TCR sequencing. After roughly 11 days of culture, CD4+ T cells were isolated with the EasySep CD4+ T cell isolation kit. Two doses of either the BNT162b2 or the mRNA-1273 mRNA SARS-CoV-2 vaccine were administered to participants. Preparation of the library involved the immunoSEQ multiplex PCR assay. TCRdb mirrors the immuneACCESS table, restricted to in-frame sequences. Some clones are absent from its copies; in checked studies, under half trace to an unresolved V gene, and the reason for the others is unknown. The sample table holds 65,000 to 95,000 clones, of which roughly 73% were seen once. The top ten clones comprise more than 0.95% of the sample.

Their recognized antigens are unknown. This sample comprised CD4+ T cells from PBMCs cultured with HCoV-OC43 spike peptides, obtained after COVID-19 vaccination. According to the study, the label for this sample's cell subset or site signals: HCoV-OC43 spike overlapping peptide pool stimulation. The receptor source for this set is a human donor who received a COVID-19 vaccine.

This clone came up once. The chain joins TRBV6-5 to TRBJ2-5, with TRBD2 matching 11 bases. This CDR3 is 16 amino acids long. From germline, CDR1 is MNHEY and CDR2 SVGAGI. V shed 2 bases, J shed 3 bases, and the junction held 5 bases outside the gene matches. CDR3 protein: CASSYQASGGKETQYF. CDR3 DNA: TGTGCCAGCAGTTACCAGGCTAGCGGGGGGAAAGAGACCCAGTACTTC.

V is TRBV5-1 and J is TRBJ2-2; TRBD2 agrees at 9 bases. Unmatched junction bases numbered 7, after V lost 4 bases and J lost 3 bases. The CDR3 totals 16 residues. CDR1 is SGHRS and CDR2 is YFSETQ in the germline V gene. The CDR3 sequence: CASSPIAGADTGELFF. In DNA form, the CDR3 reads TGCGCCAGCAGCCCCATAGCGGGGGCGGACACCGGGGAGCTGTTTTTT.

The chain employs TRBV10-3 and TRBJ2-7, with 7 bases fitting TRBD1. J lost 2 bases, V lost 6 bases, and 4 bases had no gene match. CDR3 size: 13 residues. Per germline, CDR1 ENHRY and CDR2 SYGVKD. In DNA form, the CDR3 reads TGTGCCATCAGGGGGGACAGCACCTACGAGCAGTACGTC. Amino acid sequence: CAIRGDSTYEQYV.

V gene TRBV12-3 or TRBV12-4 combines with J gene TRBJ1-1; the D is unclear. Deletions cut 8 bases from V and 5 bases from J, with 15 bases between. This CDR3 is 13 amino acids long. CDR3 sequence reads: CASYRVDWTEAFF. The CDR3 nucleotides are TGTGCCAGCTACCGGGTTGATTGGACTGAAGCTTTCTTT.

This clone was detected once. The CDR3 nucleotides read TGTGCCAGCAGCTTAGCTAGAGGGGACAGAAACACAGATACGCAGTATTTT. As protein: CASSLARGDRNTDTQYF. The V call is TRBV7-9, the J call TRBJ2-3; 7 bases map to TRBD1. The CDR3 has 17 amino acids. The germline gives CDR1 SEHNR, CDR2 FQNEAQ (reference sequence). V was pared by 0 bases and J by 2 bases, with 8 bases of the junction left unmatched.

This clone was seen only a few times. CDR3 sequence reads: CATSADRANTIYF. Written as DNA, the CDR3 is TGTGCCACCAGCGCGGACAGGGCGAACACCATATATTTT. The rearrangement links TRBV15 to TRBJ1-3; 8 bases agree with TRBD1. Germline CDR1 LNHNV, CDR2 YYDKDF (reference sequence). The CDR3 spans 13 residues. The junction had 4 bases not matched to a gene; V was cut back by 5 bases and J by 7 bases.

The gene calls are TRBV27 and TRBJ2-6, with D possibly TRBD1 on 6 matching bases. This CDR3 spans 16 amino acids. Germline values: CDR1 MNHEY, CDR2 SMNVEV (reference sequence). V was shortened by 4 bases and J by 2 bases, with 12 bases between the two germline ends. Here the CDR3 reads CASSSLGTPGANVLTF. In DNA form, the CDR3 reads TGTGCCAGCAGTTCCCTGGGGACACCTGGGGCCAACGTCCTGACTTTC.

The chain is built from TRBV5-5 and TRBJ2-7; tentative D call: TRBD1 (7 bases). Deletions cut 4 bases from V and 3 bases from J, with 11 bases between. The CDR3 sequence is 13 residues long. The germline CDR1 and CDR2 sequences are SGHKS and YYEKEE (reference sequence). DNA for the CDR3: TGTGCCAGCAGCCGACAGGGACTCTACGAGCAGTACGTC. This sequence encodes CASSRQGLYEQYV.

The chain employs TRBV5-1 and TRBJ1-1; a possible D gene is TRBD1 (6 bases). Germline-derived CDR1 and CDR2 are SGHRS and YFSETQ. The CDR3 spans 14 residues. V lost 4 bases, J lost 12 bases, and 22 bases lay in between. The CDR3 DNA sequence: TGCGCCAGCAGCCAAATAACGGACAGCCCTCTTACTTTCTTT. This translates into CASSQITDSPLTFF.

The chain couples TRBV6-5 to TRBJ2-2, with 9 bases lining up with TRBD1. The germline V gene has CDR1 MNHEY and CDR2 SVGAGI. This CDR3 is 15 amino acids long. Trimming at V came to 4 bases and at J to 5 bases, leaving 5 bases not matched to a gene. CDR3 sequence: CASSLTGTGTGELFF. The CDR3 nucleotides are TGTGCCAGCAGTTTAACCGGGACAGGGACCGGGGAGCTGTTTTTT.

The chain couples TRBV12-3 or TRBV12-4 to TRBJ1-5, with 9 bases identical to TRBD1. This CDR3 region has 13 residues. Unmatched junction bases numbered 3, after V lost 6 bases and J lost 6 bases. In DNA, the CDR3 is TGTGCCAGCAGGAGGGACAGGGTTCAGCCCCAGCATTTT. It encodes CASRRDRVQPQHF.

This chain joins TRBV2 and TRBJ1-1, with D uncertain. Germline CDR1 reads SNHLY; CDR2 reads FYNNEI. Between the trimmed V and J ends, which lost 5 bases and 2 bases, there was a span of 6 bases. The CDR3 has 12 amino acids. The CDR3 protein is CASSRTNTEAFF. CDR3 bases: TGTGCCAGCAGTCGGACCAACACTGAAGCTTTCTTT. Using reference TRBV2 and TRBJ1-1 for the parts outside the CDR3, the full variable domain is EPEVTQTPSHQVTQMGQEVILRCVPISNHLYFYWYRQILGQKVEFLVSFYNNEISEKSEIFDDQFSVERPDGSNFTLKIRSTKLEDSAMYFCASSRTNTEAFFGQGTRLTVV.

V and J are TRBV28 and TRBJ2-1; 11 bases are a match to TRBD2. The CDR3 is 14 residues long. The V gene's germline CDR1 is MDHEN and CDR2 SYDVKM. V shed 9 bases and J 13 bases; nucleotides not matched to a gene: 14. CDR3 region: CASRRASGGPEQFF. CDR3 in DNA: TGTGCCAGTAGAAGGGCTAGCGGGGGGCCCGAACAGTTCTTC.

The rearrangement links TRBV28 to TRBJ2-7; no firm D call. CDR1 is MDHEN, CDR2 SYDVKM, per germline. This CDR3 spans 14 amino acids. V was cut by 3 bases and J by 2 bases, with 11 bases left in between. Here the CDR3 DNA reads TGTGCCAGCAGTTTGCAAGGGCTCCCCTACGAGCAGTACGTC. Translating gives CASSLQGLPYEQYV.

This CDR3 is CASSLRFSGANVLTF. In nucleotides, the CDR3 is TGTGCCAGCAGCTTAAGGTTTTCTGGGGCCAACGTCCTGACTTTC. The chain recombines TRBV11-1 with TRBJ2-6; D is ambiguous. CDR3 size: 15 residues. V lost 2 bases and J lost 1, with 6 bases in between. Germline V gene lookup returns CDR1 SGHAT and CDR2 FQDESV (reference sequence). The full variable domain, completed using reference TRBV11-1 and TRBJ2-6, is EAEVAQSPRYKITEKSQAVAFWCDPISGHATLYWYRQILGQGPELLVQFQDESVVDDSQLPKDRFSAERLKGVDSTLKIQPAELGDSAMYLCASSLRFSGANVLTFGAGSRLTVL.